The entry below describes one T cell receptor (beta chain). Enrollees, about 18 to 90 years old, lived in fewer than 25 US areas. The sample belongs to a study of blood T cell repertoires in COVID-19. About the research overall: Collection of acute and convalescent COVID-19 samples took place in the United States, Italy and Spain.

The ends lost 6 bases at V and 9 bases at J; junction bases unmatched: 14. The CDR3 runs 16 residues. CDR1 is SSHAT and CDR2 is FNYEAQ in the germline V gene (reference sequence). Sequenced by immunoSEQ multiplex PCR; TCRdb stores in-frame clones only, minus some. Of about 400,000 clones in the sample, approximately 85% were seen once. The origin of this receptor is a woman aged 40 to 49 with acute COVID-19. The chain combines TRBV7-7 with TRBJ2-5; 12 bases fit TRBD2. The specimen sequenced was PBMCs or T cells enriched from blood (not recorded which). The DNA of the CDR3 is TGTGCCAGCAGTAGACTAGCGGGGGACCGTTCGGGGTCCCAGTACTTC. This codes for CASSRLAGDRSGSQYF.